This passage covers 32 T cell receptor beta chains from one sample sequenced in a study of monozygotic twins with cystic fibrosis. Here immunoSEQ multiplex PCR was the method, and the copy in TCRdb shows in-frame clones only, minus some. The table includes 30,000 to 35,000 clones, around 96% detected once. The specimen sequenced was blood. The receptors were sampled from a girl aged 2-10 years with cystic fibrosis.

The chain recombines TRBV29-1 with TRBJ1-1; D is ambiguous. Germline V gene sequence: CDR1 SQVTM, CDR2 ANQGSEA. CDR3 length: 12 amino acids. V was trimmed by 4 bases and J by 13 bases, leaving 19 bases between them. CDR3 nucleotide sequence: TGCAGCGTTGTAAGTCAACAGATAGAGATTTTCTTT. Protein: CSVVSQQIEIFF.

The V and J genes are TRBV5-8 and TRBJ1-2; TRBD1 is a possible D gene (5 bases). The ends were cut back, 1 base at V and 6 bases at J, with 13 bases in the middle. The CDR3 runs 14 residues. Germline assignment: CDR1 SGHTS and CDR2 YDEGEE. The CDR3 loop reads CASSLSAGRNGYTF. CDR3 sequence (DNA): TGTGCCAGCAGCTTGAGTGCAGGGCGGAATGGCTACACCTTC.

The chain carries TRBV7-8 and TRBJ1-1, with a possible D match to TRBD1 (5 bases). V dropped 1 base and J dropped 1 base, with 16 bases sitting between them. Germline V lookup: CDR1 SGHVS, CDR2 FQNEAQ. CDR3 length: 17 amino acids. CDR3: CASSLDRRAGSNTEAFF. The CDR3 coding sequence is TGTGCCAGCAGCTTAGACAGAAGGGCAGGGTCGAACACTGAAGCTTTCTTT.

The chain carries TRBV2 and TRBJ1-2, with 7 bases lining up with TRBD1. J lost 1 base, V lost 7 bases, and 9 bases had no gene match. The germline V gene has CDR1 SNHLY and CDR2 FYNNEI. This CDR3 contains 15 residues. The CDR3 bases are TGTGCCAGCATAACAGGGGCTTACGATAACTATGGCTACACCTTC. This gives the protein CASITGAYDNYGYTF.

The chain recombines TRBV7-8 with TRBJ1-1, with unresolved D. V gave up 1 base and J gave up 5 bases, with 23 bases separating them. The CDR3 is 18 amino acids. The germline CDR1 and CDR2 sequences are SGHVS and FQNEAQ. CDR3 DNA sequence: TGTGCCAGCAGCTTAGGAGGCCTCTTCAATTTTGGTGGGACTGAAGCTTTCTTT. Amino acid sequence: CASSLGGLFNFGGTEAFF.

V usage is TRBV9 and J usage is TRBJ2-5; 13 bases are shared with TRBD2. V was pared by 4 bases and J by 5 bases, with 11 bases of the junction left unmatched. The CDR3 spans 17 residues. Germline-derived CDR1 and CDR2 are SGDLS and YYNGEE. The CDR3 DNA reads TGTGCCAGCAGCCCCATGACTAGCGGGAGGCCAGGGGAGACCCAGTACTTC. This translates into CASSPMTSGRPGETQYF.

The V call is TRBV4-1, the J call TRBJ2-3, with D unclear. The V gene's germline CDR1 is MGHRA and CDR2 YSYEKL. The CDR3 is 15 residues long. Trimming cost V 0 bases and J 1 base, with 8 bases left between them. CDR3 in DNA: TGCGCCAGCAGCCAAGACAATCCCCGCACAGATACGCAGTATTTT. It yields the protein CASSQDNPRTDTQYF.

V gene TRBV10-1 combines with J gene TRBJ1-1; TRBD1 agrees at 8 bases. Trimming cost V 3 bases and J 3 bases; bases outside gene matches: 9. This CDR3 has 16 amino acids. Germline V gene data show CDR1 as WNHNN and CDR2 as SYGVQD (reference sequence). In nucleotides, the CDR3 is TGCGCCAGCAGTGAAGGCAGGGGGCCCCCCGACACTGAAGCTTTCTTT. This gives the protein CASSEGRGPPDTEAFF.

This clone was detected only once. The chain is built from TRBV5-1 and TRBJ2-7; D possibly corresponds to TRBD2 (6 bases). This CDR3 is built from 15 residues. V lost 2 bases and J 3 bases, leaving 15 bases between the germline ends. From germline, CDR1 is SGHRS and CDR2 YFSETQ. The CDR3 loop is CASSLGTEGFYEQYF. The CDR3, as DNA: TGCGCCAGCAGCTTAGGGACTGAAGGTTTCTACGAGCAGTACTTC.

The rearrangement uses TRBV2 and TRBJ2-7; D is ambiguous. The V end lost 3 bases, the J end lost 3 bases, and 12 bases lay between the germline ends. The CDR3 is 14 residues long. Germline values: CDR1 SNHLY, CDR2 FYNNEI. The CDR3 DNA reads as TGTGCCAGCAGTGACCGGGCGGTCCGCTACGAGCAGTACTTC. It translates to CASSDRAVRYEQYF.

Here the CDR3 DNA reads TGTGCCAGTAGTCCCCGGGACAGGGGAAAATTGAACTATGGCTACACCTTC. It translates to CASSPRDRGKLNYGYTF. The gene calls are TRBV19 and TRBJ1-2, with 10 positions matching TRBD1. The CDR3 is made up of 17 amino acids. The germline gives CDR1 LNHDA, CDR2 SQIVND (reference sequence). Germline trimming cut 5 bases from V and 2 bases from J; bases unmatched to any gene: 11.

As DNA, the CDR3 is TGTGCCATCAGTGAGGGACGTGCAACTAATGAAAAACTGTTTTTT. Translation gives CAISEGRATNEKLFF. This chain joins TRBV10-3 and TRBJ1-4; the D is unclear. The V end lost 2 bases, the J end lost 0 bases, and 7 bases lay between the germline ends. Germline assignment: CDR1 ENHRY and CDR2 SYGVKD. CDR3 size: 15 residues.

The gene calls are TRBV7-9 and TRBJ2-1, with TRBD2 identical over 8 bases. V gave up 2 bases and J gave up 7 bases; unmatched junction bases: 4. From germline, CDR1 is SEHNR and CDR2 FQNEAQ (reference sequence). The CDR3 length is 14 residues. The CDR3 spells CASSLSGSRNEQFF. The DNA for the CDR3 is TGTGCCAGCAGCTTAAGCGGGAGCCGTAATGAGCAGTTCTTC.

The genes are TRBV6-5 and TRBJ2-3; 7 bases line up with TRBD1. Trimming at V came to 11 bases and at J to 2 bases, leaving 4 bases not matched to a gene. In germline, CDR1 is MNHEY, CDR2 SVGAGI. The CDR3 is 12 amino acids. CDR3 DNA sequence: TGTGCCGCCGGGACAGCCACAGATACGCAGTATTTT. This codes for CAAGTATDTQYF.

This rearrangement joins TRBV7-9 to TRBJ2-1, with 9 nucleotides matching TRBD2. V shed 7 bases and J 9 bases; nucleotides not matched to a gene: 10. The germline V gene encodes CDR1 SEHNR and CDR2 FQNEAQ (reference sequence). There are 14 residues in the CDR3. The DNA for the CDR3 is TGTGCCAGCACCCTTAGCGGGAGTCAGCGTGAGCAGTTCTTC. Protein: CASTLSGSQREQFF. Based on the CDR3 plus reference TRBV7-9 and TRBJ2-1, the full variable domain is DTGVSQNPRHKITKRGQNVTFRCDPISEHNRLYWYRQTLGQGPEFLTYFQNEAQLEKSRLLSDRFSAERPKGSFSTLEIQRTEQGDSAMYLCASTLSGSQREQFFGPGTRLTVL.

This chain links TRBV19 with TRBJ1-1; D uncertain. CDR1 and CDR2 from the germline V gene are LNHDA and SQIVND (reference sequence). The CDR3 has 13 residues. V was pared by 3 bases and J by 3 bases, with 8 bases between. The CDR3 DNA reads TGTGCCAGTAGTATTGCGGGCTACACTGAAGCTTTCTTT. Amino acid sequence: CASSIAGYTEAFF.

V usage is TRBV9 and J usage is TRBJ1-5, with D hard to call. Germline-derived CDR1 and CDR2 are SGDLS and YYNGEE. CDR3 length: 15 amino acids. Trimming cost V 4 bases and J 7 bases, with 18 bases left between them. CDR3: CASSPEGGPGQPQHF. The CDR3 DNA reads TGTGCCAGCAGCCCCGAGGGAGGGCCGGGGCAGCCCCAGCATTTT.

J is TRBJ1-1 and V is TRBV29-1; the D gene is possibly TRBD1 (5 bases). Trimming took 3 bases from V and 0 from J, leaving 11 bases between them. Germline CDR1 is SQVTM and CDR2 is ANQGSEA. The length of the CDR3 is 14 residues. This chain's CDR3 is CSVERGGVNTEAFF. As DNA, the CDR3 is TGCAGCGTTGAGAGGGGAGGGGTGAACACTGAAGCTTTCTTT.

The V call is TRBV9, the J call TRBJ2-2, with D uncertain. In germline, CDR1 is SGDLS, CDR2 YYNGEE. There are 14 residues in the CDR3. V was trimmed by 0 bases and J by 3 bases, leaving 6 bases between them. As DNA, the CDR3 is TGTGCCAGCAGCGTAGTGGCCCACACCGGGGAGCTGTTTTTT. Translating gives CASSVVAHTGELFF.

The chain uses TRBV30 and TRBJ2-5; possible D gene TRBD1, 6 bases. The CDR3 extends over 18 amino acids. CDR1 and CDR2 (germline): GTSNPN, SVGIG (reference sequence). Trimming took off 1 base at V and 5 bases at J, with 26 bases between the two ends. The CDR3 here is CAWSEKQGWVAVGETQYF. The DNA for the CDR3 is TGTGCCTGGAGTGAAAAACAGGGATGGGTGGCCGTAGGGGAGACCCAGTACTTC. Full variable domain (rest looked up from reference TRBV30 and TRBJ2-5): SQTIHQWPATLVQPVGSPLSLECTVEGTSNPNLYWYRQAAGRGLQLLFYSVGIGQISSEVPQNLSASRPQDRQFILSSKKLLLSDSGFYLCAWSEKQGWVAVGETQYFGPGTRLLVL.

The chain recombines TRBV2 with TRBJ2-3; the match to TRBD2 covers 7 bases. CDR3 length: 13 amino acids. From germline, CDR1 is SNHLY and CDR2 FYNNEI. The ends lost 5 bases at V and 7 bases at J; junction bases unmatched: 6. CDR3 amino acids: CASSLLAGHTQYF. In nucleotides, the CDR3 is TGTGCCAGCAGTCTTTTAGCGGGTCATACGCAGTATTTT.

V is TRBV5-4 and J is TRBJ1-2; D is undetermined. With 4 bases removed from V and 4 bases from J, the gap between germline ends came to 14 bases. This CDR3 has 14 residues. Germline CDR1 SGHNT, CDR2 YYREEE (reference sequence). The CDR3: CASSDRAAVYGYTF. In DNA form, the CDR3 reads TGTGCCAGCAGCGATAGGGCGGCGGTCTATGGCTACACCTTC. Using reference TRBV5-4 and TRBJ1-2 for the parts outside the CDR3, the full variable domain is ETGVTQSPTHLIKTRGQQVTLRCSSQSGHNTVSWYQQALGQGPQFIFQYYREEENGRGNFPPRFSGLQFPNYSSELNVNALELDDSALYLCASSDRAAVYGYTFGSGTRLTVV.

The chain recombines TRBV15 with TRBJ2-7; the D gene could be TRBD1 or TRBD2 (5 bases each). V lost 4 bases, J lost 1 base, and 11 bases lay in between. The CDR3 sequence is 14 residues long. The V gene's germline CDR1 is LNHNV and CDR2 YYDKDF (reference sequence). This chain's CDR3 is CATSIRDGSYEQYF. CDR3 DNA sequence: TGTGCCACCAGCATCCGGGACGGGTCCTACGAGCAGTACTTC.

The rearrangement links TRBV6-5 to TRBJ1-5; D perhaps matches TRBD1 (6 bases). Trimming stripped 0 bases from V and 5 bases from J, with 8 bases between. The CDR3 runs 14 residues. Germline V gives CDR1 MNHEY, CDR2 SVGAGI. The CDR3, as DNA: TGTGCCAGCAGTTACTCGGACAGCGATCAGCCCCAGCATTTT. Translation: CASSYSDSDQPQHF.

The chain's CDR3 is CSVEGDGLSYEQYF. CDR3 nucleotides: TGCAGCGTTGAAGGGGACGGATTATCCTACGAGCAGTACTTC. The chain recombines TRBV29-1 with TRBJ2-7; D is tentatively TRBD1 or TRBD2 (5 bases each). The germline V gene has CDR1 SQVTM and CDR2 ANQGSEA. Trimming pared 1 base from V and 1 base from J, leaving 11 bases between. The CDR3 runs 14 residues.

The chain combines TRBV6-1 with TRBJ1-3; D remains unclear. Germline values: CDR1 MNHNS, CDR2 SASEGT. This CDR3 is built from 14 residues. V was clipped by 2 bases and J by 3 bases, with 8 bases between them. The CDR3 is CASSEFGIGNTIYF. Here the CDR3 DNA reads TGTGCCAGCAGTGAATTCGGGATTGGAAACACCATATATTTT.

The chain recombines TRBV6-5 with TRBJ2-7; 7 bases map to TRBD2. The germline gives CDR1 MNHEY, CDR2 SVGAGI. This CDR3 comprises 13 residues. Trimming took 5 bases from V and 3 from J; bases not matched to a gene: 4. This CDR3 reads CASSPREDYEQYF. DNA of the CDR3: TGTGCCAGCAGTCCCCGGGAGGACTACGAGCAGTACTTC.

The chain combines TRBV15 with TRBJ2-2, with D possibly being TRBD2 (6 bases). In germline, CDR1 is LNHNV, CDR2 YYDKDF (reference sequence). Trimming stripped 5 bases from V and 6 bases from J, with 10 bases between. CDR3 length: 13 residues. As DNA, the CDR3 is TGTGCCACCAGCCGGGGGTACGCCGGGGAGCTGTTTTTT. It encodes CATSRGYAGELFF.

The rearrangement uses TRBV5-1 and TRBJ2-1; tentatively, D is TRBD1 (6 bases). Deletions cut 1 base from V and 0 bases from J, with 11 bases between. Germline CDR1 SGHRS, CDR2 YFSETQ. CDR3 size: 16 residues. The CDR3 reads CASSLRADSSYNEQFF. DNA of the CDR3: TGCGCCAGCAGCTTGAGAGCGGACAGCTCCTACAATGAGCAGTTCTTC.

CDR3 in DNA: TGTGCCAGCAGCTTAGGGACAGGGACCTACACTGAAGCTTTCTTT. This gives the protein CASSLGTGTYTEAFF. The chain links TRBV7-9 to TRBJ1-1; 8 bases are shared with TRBD1. This CDR3 has 15 residues. CDR1 SEHNR and CDR2 FQNEAQ come from the germline V gene (reference sequence). V lost 1 base to trimming and J lost 3 bases; unmatched junction nucleotides: 4.

A single count supports this clone. The rearrangement links TRBV9 to TRBJ1-3; 9 nucleotides align to TRBD1. V lost 3 bases, J lost 2 bases, and 3 bases stayed unmatched. Germline-derived CDR1 and CDR2 are SGDLS and YYNGEE. The CDR3 extends over 15 amino acids. The CDR3 region is CASSGGTGPGNTIYF. CDR3 nucleotide sequence: TGTGCCAGCAGCGGCGGGACAGGGCCTGGAAACACCATATATTTT.

The J gene is TRBJ1-2, the V gene TRBV9; D ambiguous. The CDR3 extends over 15 amino acids. Deletions cut 4 bases from V and 0 bases from J, with 13 bases between. Germline loops: CDR1 SGDLS, CDR2 YYNGEE. CDR3 protein: CASSLHPDSNYGYTF. CDR3 DNA sequence: TGTGCCAGCAGCCTTCATCCGGACTCTAACTATGGCTACACCTTC.